This is a list of T cell receptor beta chains from one sample in a study of identical twins. TCRdb reanalysed the 5' RACE reads using MiXCR and keeps one entry per CDR3 protein. The table includes roughly 690,000 distinct CDR3 sequences, 6% to 6.5% detected once. What was sequenced was naive T cells sorted from blood. Receptors were obtained from a man younger than 35 in good health. Each CDR3 is given with its conserved first and last residue. The order of the fields is J gene, V gene, CDR3 protein.

J: TRBJ1-4; V: TRBV27; CDR3: CASSSGTGVEKLFF
J: TRBJ2-1; V: TRBV5-1; CDR3: CASSLVSLEQFF
J: TRBJ2-1; V: TRBV6-1; CDR3: CASSRRGSYNEQFF
J: TRBJ1-5; V: TRBV12-3/TRBV12-4; CDR3: CASGDRPDWNQPQHF
J: TRBJ2-7; V: TRBV20-1; CDR3: CSANTGPTYEQYF
J: TRBJ2-3; V: TRBV30; CDR3: CAWSIKTGGADTQYF
J: TRBJ2-2; V: TRBV4-1; CDR3: CASSQFAGGNTGELFF
J: TRBJ2-2; V: TRBV5-5; CDR3: CASNPSGQGVPGELFF
J: TRBJ1-1; V: TRBV20-1; CDR3: CSAGGRGRGNTEAFF
J: TRBJ2-3; V: TRBV7-9; CDR3: CASSHGSGSPDTQYF
J: TRBJ2-1; V: TRBV5-1; CDR3: CASSLDGQFSYNEQFF
J: TRBJ1-1; V: TRBV20-1; CDR3: CSALGDSMNTEAFF
J: TRBJ2-1; V: TRBV5-1; CDR3: CASSLEGGHYNEQFF
J: TRBJ2-3; V: TRBV7-2; CDR3: CASSPSAASGSIAQYF
J: TRBJ1-2; V: TRBV27; CDR3: CASSLLPAYGYTF
J: TRBJ2-7; V: TRBV5-5; CDR3: CASSLAQFQSTYEQYF
J: TRBJ2-7; V: TRBV4-2; CDR3: CASSQGGAGATSSYEQYF
J: TRBJ2-5; V: TRBV5-5; CDR3: CASSLGSVPGETQYF